What follows are 8 T cell receptor beta chains derived from one specimen sequenced in a study of CXCR4 blockade with PD-1 therapy in pancreatic cancer. Sequencing used immunoSEQ multiplex PCR; TCRdb keeps in-frame clones, though not all of them. This repertoire shows over 7,500 clones, roughly 55% found once; its top ten account for about 7.3%. The sample consisted of tumor tissue. Receptors were obtained from a human donor with pancreatic ductal adenocarcinoma.

V gene TRBV14 combines with J gene TRBJ2-2, with 8 bases fitting TRBD2. Per the germline V gene, CDR1 is SGHDN and CDR2 is FVKESK. This CDR3 has 17 amino acids. The V gene end was trimmed by 0 bases and the J gene end by 5 bases; junction bases not matched to a gene: 8. The CDR3 loop is CASSQDFAGGGTGELFF. Written as DNA, the CDR3 is TGTGCCAGCAGCCAAGATTTCGCGGGAGGAGGTACCGGGGAGCTGTTTTTT.

This clone was counted between two and nine times. The V gene is TRBV19, the J gene TRBJ1-5; perhaps TRBD1 as D (5 bases). Germline CDR1 LNHDA, CDR2 SQIVND (reference sequence). This CDR3 region has 15 residues. Trimming took 9 bases from V and 5 from J, leaving 20 bases between them. CDR3 sequence reads: CASTTRAGGDQPQHF. The CDR3 DNA reads as TGTGCCAGCACTACCCGTGCGGGGGGTGATCAGCCCCAGCATTTT. Full variable domain (missing parts from reference TRBV19 and TRBJ1-5): DGGITQSPKYLFRKEGQNVTLSCEQNLNHDAMYWYRQDPGQGLRLIYYSQIVNDFQKGDIAEGYSVSREKKESFPLTVTSAQKNPTAFYLCASTTRAGGDQPQHFGDGTRLSIL.

This chain uses TRBV19 with TRBJ1-2; possibly TRBD1 for D (5 bases). The CDR3 sequence is 13 residues long. V was trimmed by 2 bases and J by 5 bases, leaving 9 bases between them. The germline gives CDR1 LNHDA, CDR2 SQIVND (reference sequence). CDR3 bases: TGTGCCAGTAGTATAAAAAGGGGTTATGGCTACACCTTC. It translates to CASSIKRGYGYTF.

This chain uses TRBV9 with TRBJ2-1; D remains unclear. This CDR3 region has 13 residues. Germline V gene data show CDR1 as SGDLS and CDR2 as YYNGEE. Trimming removed 1 base at V and 3 bases at J, with 5 bases between. This chain's CDR3 is CASSVLVYNEQFF. CDR3 in DNA: TGTGCCAGCAGCGTATTAGTCTACAATGAGCAGTTCTTC.

This clone was seen a single time. This chain uses TRBV6-8 with TRBJ2-5; 14 bases are a match to TRBD2. Losses at the gene ends were 10 bases for V and 3 bases for J; bases not matched to a gene: 10. The CDR3 covers 16 residues. From germline, CDR1 is MNHGY and CDR2 SAAAGT. The DNA for the CDR3 is TGTGCCACCCTGCTTGGACTAGCGGGAGGAGAAGAGACCCAGTACTTC. Translating gives CATLLGLAGGEETQYF.

This clone showed up just a few times. The V call is TRBV6-8, the J call TRBJ2-1, with 7 bases matching TRBD1. Per the germline V gene, CDR1 is MNHGY and CDR2 is SAAAGT. The V segment lost 10 bases and the J segment 7 bases; nucleotides outside the gene matches: 7. CDR3 size: 12 residues. For the CDR3, the DNA is TGTGCCATCAGCCAGACAGGGAATGAGCAGTTCTTC. It encodes CAISQTGNEQFF.

The sample holds a few counts of this clone. The chain couples TRBV11-3 to TRBJ2-3; 10 positions agree with TRBD2. Germline assignment: CDR1 SGHNT and CDR2 YENEEA. The CDR3 loop spans 16 amino acids. The J segment lost 5 bases and the V segment lost 4 bases, leaving 9 bases of the junction unmatched. This CDR3 reads CASSWGSGGPGDTQYF. CDR3 nucleotide sequence: TGTGCCAGCAGCTGGGGTAGCGGGGGGCCAGGAGATACGCAGTATTTT.

This clone was picked up a small number of times. The rearrangement links TRBV6-8 to TRBJ2-3; the D gene is possibly TRBD1 (5 bases). Germline V gene lookup returns CDR1 MNHGY and CDR2 SAAAGT. V was trimmed by 7 bases and J by 4 bases, leaving 21 bases between them. The CDR3 consists of 16 residues. The CDR3 DNA reads TGTGCCAGCACCCCTGGAAGGGGCATTAGTGCAGATACGCAGTATTTT. Its protein product is CASTPGRGISADTQYF.